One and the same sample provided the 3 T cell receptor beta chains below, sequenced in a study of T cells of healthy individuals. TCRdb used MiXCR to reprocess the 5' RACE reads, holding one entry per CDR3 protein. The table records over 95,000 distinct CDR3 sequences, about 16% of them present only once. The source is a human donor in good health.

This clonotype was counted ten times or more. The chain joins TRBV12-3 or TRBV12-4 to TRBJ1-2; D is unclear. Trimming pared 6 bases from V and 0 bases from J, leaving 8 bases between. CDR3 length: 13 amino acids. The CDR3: CASRATANYGYTF. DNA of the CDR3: TGTGCCAGCAGGGCGACTGCTAACTATGGCTACACCTTC.

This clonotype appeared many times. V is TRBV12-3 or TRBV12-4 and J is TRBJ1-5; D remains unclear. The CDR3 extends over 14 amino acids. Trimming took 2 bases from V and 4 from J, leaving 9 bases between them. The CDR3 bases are TGTGCCAGCAGTTTATTCCGATTTAATCAGCCCCAGCATTTT. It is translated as CASSLFRFNQPQHF.

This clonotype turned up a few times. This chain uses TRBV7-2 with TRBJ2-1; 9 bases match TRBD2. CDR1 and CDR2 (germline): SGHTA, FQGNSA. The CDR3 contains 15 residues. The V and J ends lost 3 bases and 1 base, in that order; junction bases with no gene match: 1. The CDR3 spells CASSLGLASYNEQFF. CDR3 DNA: TGTGCCAGCAGCTTGGGACTAGCATCCTACAATGAGCAGTTCTTC. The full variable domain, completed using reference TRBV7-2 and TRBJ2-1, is GAGVSQSPSNKVTEKGKDVELRCDPISGHTALYWYRQSLGQGLEFLIYFQGNSAPDKSGLPSDRFSAERTGGSVSTLTIQRTQQEDSAVYLCASSLGLASYNEQFFGPGTRLTVL.